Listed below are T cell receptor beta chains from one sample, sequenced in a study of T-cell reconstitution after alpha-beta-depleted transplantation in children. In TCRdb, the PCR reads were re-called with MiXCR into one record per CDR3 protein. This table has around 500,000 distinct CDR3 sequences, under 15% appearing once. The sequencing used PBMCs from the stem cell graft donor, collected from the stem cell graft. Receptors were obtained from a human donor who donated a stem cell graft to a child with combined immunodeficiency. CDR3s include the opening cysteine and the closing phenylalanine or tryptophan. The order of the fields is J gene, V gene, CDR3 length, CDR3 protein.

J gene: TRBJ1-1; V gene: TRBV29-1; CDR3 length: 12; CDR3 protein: CSAAGPNTEAFF
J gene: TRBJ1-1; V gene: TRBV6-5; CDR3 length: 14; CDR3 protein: CASSYGQGNTEAFF
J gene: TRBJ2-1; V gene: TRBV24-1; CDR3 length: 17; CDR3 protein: CATSGGLADASYNEQFF
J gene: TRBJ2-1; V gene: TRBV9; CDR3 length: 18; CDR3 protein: CASSAQDREWGTHNEQFF
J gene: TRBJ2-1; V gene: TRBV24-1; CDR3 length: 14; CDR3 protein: CATSGGGAYNEQFF
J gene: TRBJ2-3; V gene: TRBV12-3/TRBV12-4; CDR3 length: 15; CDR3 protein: CASSLRAGGSDTQYF
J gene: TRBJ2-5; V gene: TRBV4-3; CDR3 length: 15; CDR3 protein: CASSQGGLGRETQYF
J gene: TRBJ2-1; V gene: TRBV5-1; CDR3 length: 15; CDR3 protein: CASSLGGSTYNEQFF
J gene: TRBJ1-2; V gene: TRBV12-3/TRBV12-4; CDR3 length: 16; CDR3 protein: CASSFSGGGARYGYTF
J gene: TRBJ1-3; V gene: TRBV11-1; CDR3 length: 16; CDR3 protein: CASSLDRNYVGNTIYF
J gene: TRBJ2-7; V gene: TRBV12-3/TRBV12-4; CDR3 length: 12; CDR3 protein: CASSTQGYEQYF
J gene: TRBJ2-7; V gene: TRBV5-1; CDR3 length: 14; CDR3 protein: CASSLGGQSYEQYF
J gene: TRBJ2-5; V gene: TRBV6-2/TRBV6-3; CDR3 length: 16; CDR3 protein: CASSRLAGGQQETQYF
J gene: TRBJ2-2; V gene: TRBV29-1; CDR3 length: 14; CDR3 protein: CSVLGTANTGELFF
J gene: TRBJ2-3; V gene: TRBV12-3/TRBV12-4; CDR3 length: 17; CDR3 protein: CASTPPAGQQDTDTQYF
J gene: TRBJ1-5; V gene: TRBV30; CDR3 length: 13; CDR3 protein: CAWGGGFNQPQHF
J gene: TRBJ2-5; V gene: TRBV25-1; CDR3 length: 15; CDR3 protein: CASSEYSQGGETQYF
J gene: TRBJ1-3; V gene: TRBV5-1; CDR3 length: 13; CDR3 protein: CASRRGGGDTIYF
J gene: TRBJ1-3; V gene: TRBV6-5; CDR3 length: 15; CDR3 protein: CASSYGPGRGNTIYF
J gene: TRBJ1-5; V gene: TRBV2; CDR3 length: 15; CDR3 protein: CASSGRPGTDQPQHF
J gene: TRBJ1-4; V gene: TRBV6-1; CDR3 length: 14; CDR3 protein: CASRDRISNEKLFF
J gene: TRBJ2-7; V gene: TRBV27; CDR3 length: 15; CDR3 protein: CASSFGQGGAYEQYF
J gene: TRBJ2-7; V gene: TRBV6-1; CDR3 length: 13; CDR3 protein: CASRETGNYEQYF
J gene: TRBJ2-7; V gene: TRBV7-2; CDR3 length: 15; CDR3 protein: CASSPLGGGGYEQYF
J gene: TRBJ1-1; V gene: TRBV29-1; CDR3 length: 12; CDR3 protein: CSAGHPNTEAFF
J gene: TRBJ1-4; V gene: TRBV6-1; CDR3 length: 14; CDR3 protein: CASSDRATNEKLFF
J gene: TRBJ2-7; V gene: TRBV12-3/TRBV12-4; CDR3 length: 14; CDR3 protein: CASSWGGPSYEQYF
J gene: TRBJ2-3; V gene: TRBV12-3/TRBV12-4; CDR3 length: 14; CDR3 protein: CASSPFYQADTQYF
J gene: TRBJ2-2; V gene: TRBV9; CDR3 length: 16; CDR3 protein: CASSPDGGQDTGELFF
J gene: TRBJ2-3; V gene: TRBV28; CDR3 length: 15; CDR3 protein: CASSLLGIGTDTQYF
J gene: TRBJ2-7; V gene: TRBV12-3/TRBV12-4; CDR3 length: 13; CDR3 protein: CASNSGGAFEQYF
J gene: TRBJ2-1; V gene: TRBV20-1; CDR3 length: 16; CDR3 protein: CSARDPDWDSYNEQFF
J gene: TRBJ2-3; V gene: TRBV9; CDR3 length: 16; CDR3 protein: CASSARYGDRTDTQYF
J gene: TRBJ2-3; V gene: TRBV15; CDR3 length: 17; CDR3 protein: CATSRLAGGQSTDTQYF
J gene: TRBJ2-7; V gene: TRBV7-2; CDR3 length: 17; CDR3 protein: CASSLGGAGQIIYEQYF
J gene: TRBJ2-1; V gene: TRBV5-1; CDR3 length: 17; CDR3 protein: CASSHTTGVRTYNEQFF
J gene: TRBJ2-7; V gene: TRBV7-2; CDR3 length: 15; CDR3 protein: CASTIAGGPSYEQYF
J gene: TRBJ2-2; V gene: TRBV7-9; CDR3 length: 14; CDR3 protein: CASDGDRDTGELFF
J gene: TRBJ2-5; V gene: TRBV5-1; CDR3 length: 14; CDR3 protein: CASSPRPLGETQYF
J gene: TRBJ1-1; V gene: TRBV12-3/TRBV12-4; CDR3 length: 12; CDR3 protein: CASSTDRREAFF
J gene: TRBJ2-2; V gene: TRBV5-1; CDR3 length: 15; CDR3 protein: CASSVTSVATGELFF
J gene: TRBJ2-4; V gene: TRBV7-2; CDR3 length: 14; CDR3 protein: CASSLESSGQLWYF
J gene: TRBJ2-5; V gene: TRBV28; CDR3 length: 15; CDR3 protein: CASSWPTSAKETQYF
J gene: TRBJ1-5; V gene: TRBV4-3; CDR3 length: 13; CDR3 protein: CASSQDPRQPQHF
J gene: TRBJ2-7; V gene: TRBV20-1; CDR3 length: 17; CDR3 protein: CSARFGGRAQGVYEQYF
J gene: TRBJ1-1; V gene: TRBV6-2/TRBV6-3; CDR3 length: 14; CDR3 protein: CASSYVDLNTEAFF
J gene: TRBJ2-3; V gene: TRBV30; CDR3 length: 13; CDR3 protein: CALRQGSTDTQYF
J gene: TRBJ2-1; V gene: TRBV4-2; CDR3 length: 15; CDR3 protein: CASSQSRGDHNEQFF
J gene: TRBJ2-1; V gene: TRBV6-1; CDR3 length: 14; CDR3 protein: CASRFRESIDEQFF
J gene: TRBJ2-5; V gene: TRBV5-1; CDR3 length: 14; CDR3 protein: CASSWTGGPETQYF